This TCR beta chain derives from a study of human T cells and chemical hapten exposure. This clonotype was recorded at least ten times. Noted time point: patch test 2, 6 weeks after DPC sensitization. The treatment was: therapeutic diphenylcyclopropenone sensitization with weekly scalp DPC. Using its own MiXCR run on the RACE reads, TCRdb lists one record per CDR3 protein. Of tens of thousands of distinct CDR3 sequences in the sample, more than 8.5% are singletons; the top ten hold under 2.5%. The germline V gene encodes CDR1 SGHTA and CDR2 FQGNSA. The length of the CDR3 is 14 residues. Between the trimmed V and J ends, which lost 5 bases and 1 base, there was a span of 12 bases.

The sample consisted of whole blood, taken in connection with sensitization to the hapten diphenylcyclopropenone (DPC). This sequence originates from a woman in her thirties with alopecia areata. Some clones in this sample may be carry-over from other donors' samples. The gene calls are TRBV7-2 and TRBJ2-7; a weak D match, TRBD1 (6 bases). In nucleotides, the CDR3 is TGTGCCAGCAGCAGATACAGGGAATCCTACGAGCAGTACTTC. Protein product: CASSRYRESYEQYF.